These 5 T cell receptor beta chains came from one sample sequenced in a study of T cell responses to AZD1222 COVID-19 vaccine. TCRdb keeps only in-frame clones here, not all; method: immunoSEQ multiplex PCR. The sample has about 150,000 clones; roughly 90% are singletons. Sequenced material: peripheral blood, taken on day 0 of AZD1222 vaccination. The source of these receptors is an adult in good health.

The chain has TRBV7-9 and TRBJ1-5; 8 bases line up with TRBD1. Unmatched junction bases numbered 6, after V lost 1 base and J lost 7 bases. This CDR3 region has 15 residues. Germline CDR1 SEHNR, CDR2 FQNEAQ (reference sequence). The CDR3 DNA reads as TGTGCCAGCAGCTTAGACGACAGGGGTCGACAGCCCCAGCATTTT. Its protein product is CASSLDDRGRQPQHF. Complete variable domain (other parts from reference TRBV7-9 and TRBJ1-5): DTGVSQNPRHKITKRGQNVTFRCDPISEHNRLYWYRQTLGQGPEFLTYFQNEAQLEKSRLLSDRFSAERPKGSFSTLEIQRTEQGDSAMYLCASSLDDRGRQPQHFGDGTRLSIL.

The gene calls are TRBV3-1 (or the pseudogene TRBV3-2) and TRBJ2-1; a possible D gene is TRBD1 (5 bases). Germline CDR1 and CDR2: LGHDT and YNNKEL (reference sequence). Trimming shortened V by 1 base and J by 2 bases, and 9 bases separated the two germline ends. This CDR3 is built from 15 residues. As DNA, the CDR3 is TGTGCCAGCAGCCAAGCGCAGGGTCCCTACAATGAGCAGTTCTTC. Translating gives CASSQAQGPYNEQFF.

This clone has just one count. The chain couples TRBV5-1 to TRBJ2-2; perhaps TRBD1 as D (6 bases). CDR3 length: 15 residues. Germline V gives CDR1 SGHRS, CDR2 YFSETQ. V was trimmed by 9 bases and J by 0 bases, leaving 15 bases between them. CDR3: CATSLGTTNTGELFF. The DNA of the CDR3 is TGCGCCACCTCTCTCGGGACAACGAACACCGGGGAGCTGTTTTTT.

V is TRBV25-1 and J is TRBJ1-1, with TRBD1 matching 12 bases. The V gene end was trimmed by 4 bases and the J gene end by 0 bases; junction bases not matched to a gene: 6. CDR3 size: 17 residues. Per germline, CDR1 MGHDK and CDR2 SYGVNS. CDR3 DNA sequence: TGTGCCAGCAGTGGGGACAGGGGGCGCGTCTTGAACACTGAAGCTTTCTTT. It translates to CASSGDRGRVLNTEAFF. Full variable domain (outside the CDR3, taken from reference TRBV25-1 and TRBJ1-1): EADIYQTPRYLVIGTGKKITLECSQTMGHDKMYWYQQDPGMELHLIHYSYGVNSTEKGDLSSESTVSRIRTEHFPLTLESARPSHTSQYLCASSGDRGRVLNTEAFFGQGTRLTVV.

The chain's CDR3 is CASSSRTGSTEAFF. CDR3 DNA: TGTGCCAGTAGTTCGAGGACAGGGTCGACTGAAGCTTTCTTT. The chain carries TRBV19 and TRBJ1-1; 8 nucleotides line up with TRBD1. From germline, CDR1 is LNHDA and CDR2 SQIVND (reference sequence). The CDR3 spans 14 residues. The V and J ends lost 5 bases and 5 bases, in that order; junction bases with no gene match: 7. Full variable domain (outside the CDR3, taken from reference TRBV19 and TRBJ1-1): DGGITQSPKYLFRKEGQNVTLSCEQNLNHDAMYWYRQDPGQGLRLIYYSQIVNDFQKGDIAEGYSVSREKKESFPLTVTSAQKNPTAFYLCASSSRTGSTEAFFGQGTRLTVV.